The 26 T cell receptor beta chains below were found in one sample sequenced in a study of naive and memory T cell subsets. The library had UMIs added by 3' ligation of an oligonucleotide to TCR cDNA. The SP2 primer and nested alpha and beta constant region primers amplified ligated cDNA in four rounds. TCRdb reprocessed the 5' RACE reads via MiXCR and lists one record per CDR3 protein. There are over 50,000 distinct CDR3 sequences in the sample; approximately 8% occur only once, and just over 9.5% lies in the top ten. Receptor source: a female donor in good health.

This clonotype has at least ten counts. The chain combines TRBV4-3 with TRBJ1-6; the D is unclear. The V and J ends lost 5 bases and 6 bases respectively, with 11 bases between them. CDR1 is LGHNA and CDR2 is YSLEER in the germline V gene. This CDR3 has 14 residues. The CDR3 sequence is CASSARLRNSPLHF. CDR3 DNA sequence: TGCGCCAGCAGCGCCCGACTGCGTAATTCACCCCTCCACTTT.

This clonotype was seen repeatedly, ten times or more. This chain connects TRBV30 to TRBJ1-1; 8 bases are shared with TRBD1. V trimming: 5 bases; J trimming: 1 base; junction bases outside the gene matches: 3. The CDR3 spans 13 residues. Germline assignment: CDR1 GTSNPN and CDR2 SVGIG (reference sequence). The CDR3 loop is CAWGQGPNTEAFF. DNA for the CDR3: TGTGCCTGGGGACAGGGACCGAACACTGAAGCTTTCTTT.

This clonotype was observed a handful of times. This chain uses TRBV20-1 with TRBJ2-1; TRBD2 aligns across 11 bases. Germline loops: CDR1 DFQATT, CDR2 SNEGSKA (reference sequence). Trimming removed 1 base from V and 15 bases from J; junction bases left unmatched: 8. The CDR3 runs 13 residues. The CDR3 DNA reads as TGCAGTGCTAGAGTTACTAGCGGGGGAGGCTCGTTCTTC. Protein: CSARVTSGGGSFF.

This clonotype was detected many times. This chain links TRBV20-1 with TRBJ1-1, with TRBD1 identical over 9 bases. This CDR3 contains 12 residues. Germline CDR1 is DFQATT and CDR2 is SNEGSKA (reference sequence). V trimming: 7 bases; J trimming: 5 bases; junction bases outside the gene matches: 5. CDR3: CSVRQGGTEAFF. CDR3 sequence (DNA): TGCAGTGTCCGACAGGGGGGGACTGAAGCTTTCTTT.

In this sample, this clonotype is medium-sized. V is TRBV10-3 and J is TRBJ1-4, with D unresolved. The germline V and J ends were trimmed by 4 bases and 7 bases, with 7 bases remaining between them. Germline V gene data show CDR1 as ENHRY and CDR2 as SYGVKD. The CDR3 spans 12 residues. The CDR3 nucleotides are TGTGCCATCAGTGTAAAAGGTGAAAAACTGTTTTTT. It encodes CAISVKGEKLFF.

The chain couples TRBV30 to TRBJ1-2; TRBD1 matches 8 bases. This CDR3 contains 13 residues. The ends lost 0 bases at V and 8 bases at J; junction bases unmatched: 5. Germline V gene data show CDR1 as GTSNPN and CDR2 as SVGIG (reference sequence). This CDR3 is CAWSVVRGPGYTF. The CDR3 DNA reads as TGTGCCTGGAGTGTAGTCAGGGGGCCGGGCTACACCTTC.

There are many counts of this clonotype. V gene TRBV4-3 combines with J gene TRBJ1-2, with unresolved D. Germline assignment: CDR1 LGHNA and CDR2 YSLEER. Trimming removed 3 bases at V and 2 bases at J, with 13 bases between. There are 15 residues in the CDR3. The CDR3 nucleotides are TGCGCCAGCAGCCAGGATGCCGGAAGGAACTATGGCTACACCTTC. Encoded protein: CASSQDAGRNYGYTF.

This clonotype was counted ten times or more. The chain links TRBV6-2 or TRBV6-3 to TRBJ1-1; tentatively, D is TRBD1 (5 bases). The CDR3 has 13 residues. Germline V lookup: CDR1 MNHEY, CDR2 SVGEGT. V was shortened by 6 bases and J by 2 bases, with 10 bases between the two germline ends. CDR3 in DNA: TGTGCCAGCAGGAGCGGGGCCAACACTGAAGCTTTCTTT. Amino acid sequence: CASRSGANTEAFF.

This clonotype was observed many times. The chain uses TRBV24-1 and TRBJ2-1, with D possibly TRBD2 on 7 matching bases. V was pared by 3 bases and J by 9 bases, with 14 bases between. Germline lookup yields CDR1 KGHDR and CDR2 SFDVKD. This CDR3 comprises 14 residues. In DNA form, the CDR3 reads TGTGCCACCAGTGATCCTGGACAGCGGGGTGAGCAGTTCTTC. The encoded protein is CATSDPGQRGEQFF.

Points on this clonotype: Being one base from a much bigger clone, this may be a read error. The chain combines TRBV29-1 with TRBJ2-6, with D hard to call. The CDR3 contains 14 residues. Germline V lookup: CDR1 SQVTM, CDR2 ANQGSEA. CDR3 in amino acids: CSFDSSSGANVLTF. Written as DNA, the CDR3 is TGCAGCTTTGATAGTAGCTCTGGGGCCAACGTCCTGACTTTC.

The table lists this clonotype with a few counts. As DNA, the CDR3 is TGTGCCAGCAGCCCCCAGACAGGGTCTAACTATGGCTACACCTTC. It translates to CASSPQTGSNYGYTF. The V and J genes are TRBV7-2 and TRBJ1-2; 7 bases fit TRBD1. CDR3 length: 15 amino acids. Germline V gene lookup returns CDR1 SGHTA and CDR2 FQGNSA. V lost 5 bases and J lost 0; bases outside the gene matches: 6.

This clonotype was recorded a few times. The gene calls are TRBV5-1 and TRBJ1-1; D is undetermined. Trimming stripped 0 bases from V and 3 bases from J, with 9 bases between. Germline lookup yields CDR1 SGHRS and CDR2 YFSETQ. This CDR3 is 14 amino acids long. The CDR3 sequence is CASSLEDGYTEAFF. The CDR3 nucleotides read TGCGCCAGCAGCTTGGAGGACGGCTACACTGAAGCTTTCTTT.

The rearrangement uses TRBV30 and TRBJ1-6; 11 bases match TRBD1. V lost 4 bases and J lost 8; bases outside the gene matches: 1. The CDR3 contains 13 residues. The V gene's germline CDR1 is GTSNPN and CDR2 SVGIG (reference sequence). The CDR3 sequence is CAWTGQGDSPLHF. The DNA for the CDR3 is TGTGCCTGGACGGGACAGGGGGATTCACCCCTCCACTTT.

This clonotype was detected many times. The J gene is TRBJ2-3, the V gene TRBV7-2; the D is unclear. There are 13 residues in the CDR3. Trimming left V 4 bases short and J 0 bases short, with 5 bases between. The germline V gene encodes CDR1 SGHTA and CDR2 FQGNSA. The CDR3 bases are TGTGCCAGCAGCTCCCATAGCACAGATACGCAGTATTTT. Protein: CASSSHSTDTQYF.

V gene TRBV4-1 combines with J gene TRBJ2-5; 8 bases are shared with TRBD2. V lost 4 bases and J lost 1; bases outside the gene matches: 8. Germline CDR1 and CDR2: MGHRA and YSYEKL. This CDR3 has 16 amino acids. Here the CDR3 reads CASSRTGRGVQETQYF. CDR3 nucleotide sequence: TGCGCCAGCAGCCGCACCGGGCGGGGGGTCCAAGAGACCCAGTACTTC.

The chain links TRBV20-1 to TRBJ1-1; D gene uncertain. There are 15 residues in the CDR3. V lost 3 bases, J lost 1 base, and 15 bases lay in between. From germline, CDR1 is DFQATT and CDR2 SNEGSKA (reference sequence). The CDR3 loop reads CSARVPLRGNTEAFF. CDR3 nucleotide sequence: TGCAGTGCTAGGGTACCCCTCCGGGGGAACACTGAAGCTTTCTTT.

This clonotype has ten or more counts. V gene TRBV12-3 or TRBV12-4 combines with J gene TRBJ1-1; D is ambiguous. V was pared by 3 bases and J by 8 bases, with 7 bases between. The CDR3 sequence is 11 residues long. Here the CDR3 reads CASSFRAEAFF. For the CDR3, the DNA is TGTGCCAGCAGTTTTAGGGCCGAAGCTTTCTTT.

The sample holds many counts of this clonotype. J is TRBJ1-2 and V is TRBV2; 9 nucleotides align to TRBD1. J was trimmed by 6 bases and V by 7 bases; bases with no gene match: 9. The CDR3 runs to 14 residues. Germline V gives CDR1 SNHLY, CDR2 FYNNEI. CDR3 residues: CASNRDREDNGYTF. CDR3 DNA sequence: TGTGCCAGCAATAGGGACAGGGAGGATAATGGCTACACCTTC.

The rearrangement uses TRBV7-2 and TRBJ2-1; 15 bases match TRBD2. Germline trimming cut 0 bases from V and 7 bases from J; bases unmatched to any gene: 7. Germline V CDR1 and CDR2: SGHTA, FQGNSA. The CDR3 contains 18 residues. The CDR3 sequence: CASSLARTSGGAANEQFF. The CDR3 DNA is TGTGCCAGCAGCTTAGCTAGGACTAGCGGGGGGGCTGCAAATGAGCAGTTCTTC.

This chain uses TRBV6-5 with TRBJ2-7, with D tentatively TRBD1 (6 bases). Deletions cut 3 bases from V and 5 bases from J, with 17 bases between. From germline, CDR1 is MNHEY and CDR2 SVGAGI. The CDR3 has 15 residues. Here the CDR3 DNA reads TGTGCCAGCAGTTATACAGGACAGACTATGGACGAGCAGTACTTC. Protein sequence: CASSYTGQTMDEQYF.

This clonotype has only a few counts. The CDR3: CASRGTQGPGGEQFF. The CDR3 nucleotides read TGTGCCAGCAGGGGTACACAGGGTCCTGGGGGTGAGCAGTTCTTC. The chain is built from TRBV6-2 or TRBV6-3 and TRBJ2-1; possible D gene TRBD1, 6 bases. The germline V and J ends were trimmed by 6 bases and 9 bases, with 21 bases remaining between them. This CDR3 region has 15 residues. Per the germline V gene, CDR1 is MNHEY and CDR2 is SVGEGT.

The chain uses TRBV5-4 and TRBJ2-1, with 7 bases matching TRBD2. From germline, CDR1 is SGHNT and CDR2 YYREEE (reference sequence). With 0 bases clipped from V and 8 bases from J, the junction kept 8 bases outside the gene matches. This CDR3 is built from 15 residues. The CDR3 bases are TGTGCCAGCAGCTTGGCGGGGACTACCCAAGATGAGCAGTTCTTC. Residues: CASSLAGTTQDEQFF.

This clonotype was seen ten or more times. The genes are TRBV12-5 and TRBJ2-7; D may match TRBD1 or TRBD2 (6 bases each). The germline gives CDR1 LGHNT, CDR2 FRNRAP. The V end lost 2 bases, the J end lost 6 bases, and 20 bases lay between the germline ends. This CDR3 is 16 amino acids long. The CDR3 nucleotides are TGTGCTAGTGGTTTGCTCGTCGGGGGCTCTGGTCGCGAGCAGTACTTC. Residues: CASGLLVGGSGREQYF.

This clonotype was counted ten times or more. The V call is TRBV20-1, the J call TRBJ1-1; TRBD1 matches 7 bases. This CDR3 has 14 residues. Germline values: CDR1 DFQATT, CDR2 SNEGSKA (reference sequence). Germline trimming cut 5 bases from V and 2 bases from J; bases unmatched to any gene: 8. CDR3 bases: TGCAGTGCTCCGTTGAGGGGGCCCAACACTGAAGCTTTCTTT. It yields the protein CSAPLRGPNTEAFF.

In this sample, this clonotype turned up a few times. This chain joins TRBV3-1 and TRBJ2-3; D possibly corresponds to TRBD1 (5 bases). The V gene's germline CDR1 is LGHDT and CDR2 YNNKEL (reference sequence). The CDR3 sequence is 13 residues long. V gave up 6 bases and J gave up 9 bases, with 16 bases separating them. The CDR3: CASSFFGKGTQYF. The CDR3 nucleotides are TGTGCCAGCAGTTTTTTTGGGAAGGGGACGCAGTATTTT.

This clonotype was seen more than once but under ten times. V and J are TRBV10-3 and TRBJ1-1; D unclear. The CDR3 spans 13 residues. The germline gives CDR1 ENHRY, CDR2 SYGVKD. The V and J ends lost 6 bases and 3 bases respectively, with 11 bases between them. The CDR3 nucleotides are TGTGCCATCAGGGGTCATGAATACACTGAAGCTTTCTTT. This gives the protein CAIRGHEYTEAFF.